This is a list of T cell receptor beta chains from one sample in a study of T cells in Graves' hyperthyroidism and ophthalmopathy. From the multiplex PCR reads, TCRdb called clonotypes with MiXCR, one entry per CDR3 protein. The table includes about 180,000 distinct CDR3 sequences, over 8% detected once. The sequenced sample consisted of blood. The receptors come from a woman between 18 and 29 years old with Graves' hyperthyroidism that later progressed to Graves' ophthalmopathy. The conserved cysteine and the conserved F or W are not part of the CDR3 here. The size field is filled for only some rows; it gives once, few, many or a size class.

v_call clone_size cdr3_aa
TRBV27 many ASSLSQVSYNEQF
TRBV2 many ASRKGSDTQY
TRBV3-1 few ASSQEARPTY
TRBV9 many ASSATGGAYNEQF
TRBV15 many ATSRPGAASYNEQF
TRBV5-1 many ASSLSEGYTDTQY
TRBV2 many ASRTGDEKLF
TRBV18 few ASSPYPGTGSGYT
TRBV7-8 NA ASSYLTGTGNTIY
TRBV5-1 many ASSLDRGVGYGYT
TRBV10-3 few AAQSGFPSYEQY
TRBV9 few ASSVAGSRETQY
TRBV20-1 many SARDHPRGTEAF
TRBV6-1 many ASRLGVGYGYT
TRBV6-5 many ASSYIASGDTEAF
TRBV19 few ASDPRGGAGTGELF
TRBV6-5 few ASSYSGVNHT
TRBV7-3 NA ASSPLMGSPYNEQF
TRBV19 few ASSIFDTQY
TRBV7-8 many ASSLPETQY
TRBV6-1 many ASRRPGLNNEQF
TRBV2 few ASSDGQTGQF
TRBV29-1 many SVAGTGRVGYT
TRBV12-3/TRBV12-4 many ASSLYGLPHQPQH
TRBV12-3/TRBV12-4 many ASSFLSGRGNEQY